These T cell receptor beta chains were read from a single sample in a study of OX40 agonist ivuxolimab in advanced cancers. Libraries were prepared by immunoSEQ multiplex PCR; TCRdb keeps only in-frame clonotypes and omits some of them. The sample includes roughly 19,000 clones, around 84% of them seen just once. The material was CD4+ or CD8+ T cells sorted from blood, obtained in a trial of the OX40 agonist ivuxolimab. These receptors all come from an adult with an advanced solid tumor such as melanoma, head and neck, liver or kidney cancer. The CDR3 runs from the conserved cysteine through the conserved F or W. D genes are given only for firm matches. Size values are once, few and many counts, or a class for expanded clones, and some rows have none.

cdr3_nt: TGTGCCAGCACCCTACCACCCGGACAGGGAGTTAACTATGGCTACACCTTC
cdr3_aa: CASTLPPGQGVNYGYTF
clone_size: -
v_call: TRBV28
d_call: TRBD1
j_call: TRBJ1-2

cdr3_nt: TGTGCCAGCAGCTTATGGAGACAAGAGACCCAGTACTTC
cdr3_aa: CASSLWRQETQYF
clone_size: few
v_call: TRBV11-2
d_call: -
j_call: TRBJ2-5

cdr3_nt: TGCAGCTTCTCGCCCGGCCCGGGGGAAAAACTGTTTTTT
cdr3_aa: CSFSPGPGEKLFF
clone_size: -
v_call: TRBV29-1
d_call: -
j_call: TRBJ1-4

cdr3_nt: TGTGCCAGTAGTAACAGGGGAAGCTCCTACGAGCAGTACTTC
cdr3_aa: CASSNRGSSYEQYF
clone_size: medium-sized
v_call: TRBV19
d_call: TRBD1
j_call: TRBJ2-7

cdr3_nt: TGTGCCAGCAAACCGCCGGCTTCAGGGGGGGAGCAGTACTTC
cdr3_aa: CASKPPASGGEQYF
clone_size: -
v_call: TRBV28
d_call: -
j_call: TRBJ2-7

cdr3_nt: TGTGCCAGCAGTTCCGGGACAGGGAGGTCACCCCTCCACTTT
cdr3_aa: CASSSGTGRSPLHF
clone_size: -
v_call: TRBV5-5
d_call: TRBD1
j_call: TRBJ1-6

cdr3_nt: TGTGCCACCAGCTCCCATTCAGGGGTCTACGAGCAGTACTTC
cdr3_aa: CATSSHSGVYEQYF
clone_size: -
v_call: TRBV15
d_call: -
j_call: TRBJ2-7

cdr3_nt: TGTGCCAGCAGAACCGGGACAGTCACCTACGAGCAGTACTTC
cdr3_aa: CASRTGTVTYEQYF
clone_size: -
v_call: TRBV6-5
d_call: TRBD1
j_call: TRBJ2-7

cdr3_nt: TGTGCCAGCAGCTTGGAACAGGGGTCGGGAGCTTTCTTT
cdr3_aa: CASSLEQGSGAFF
clone_size: -
v_call: TRBV5-6
d_call: TRBD1
j_call: TRBJ1-1

cdr3_nt: TGTGCCTGCCGGGGGGGCCCCAATCAGCCCCAGCATTTT
cdr3_aa: CACRGGPNQPQHF
clone_size: -
v_call: TRBV2
d_call: -
j_call: TRBJ1-5

cdr3_nt: TGTGCCAGCAGCTCTCGGGACAGAGGCGGAAACACCATATATTTT
cdr3_aa: CASSSRDRGGNTIYF
clone_size: -
v_call: TRBV11-3
d_call: TRBD1
j_call: TRBJ1-3

cdr3_nt: TGTGCCAGCAGTCTCACGACAGGGGTGGCCTACGAGCAGTACTTC
cdr3_aa: CASSLTTGVAYEQYF
clone_size: -
v_call: TRBV6-5
d_call: TRBD1
j_call: TRBJ2-7

cdr3_nt: TGTGCCAGCAGTTTAGAGACCTATAGCAATCAGCCCCAGCATTTT
cdr3_aa: CASSLETYSNQPQHF
clone_size: -
v_call: TRBV28
d_call: -
j_call: TRBJ1-5

cdr3_nt: TGTGCCAGTAGTACCCCTGGGAGCGGGAGACAGAATGAGCAGTTCTTC
cdr3_aa: CASSTPGSGRQNEQFF
clone_size: -
v_call: TRBV19
d_call: TRBD2
j_call: TRBJ2-1

cdr3_nt: TGTGCCAGCAGTACAGGGTTGCGCCGTGGCTACACCTTC
cdr3_aa: CASSTGLRRGYTF
clone_size: -
v_call: TRBV28
d_call: -
j_call: TRBJ1-2

cdr3_nt: TGTGCCAGCAGTGGGGGACAGGGGGCTGGTACGCAGTATTTT
cdr3_aa: CASSGGQGAGTQYF
clone_size: -
v_call: TRBV2
d_call: TRBD1
j_call: TRBJ2-3

cdr3_nt: TGTGCCAGCAGCTTAAGGGATCATGGCTACACCTTC
cdr3_aa: CASSLRDHGYTF
clone_size: -
v_call: TRBV7-9
d_call: -
j_call: TRBJ1-2

cdr3_nt: TGTGCCAGCAGCTTGAATGGGGCCTACAATGAGCAGTTCTTC
cdr3_aa: CASSLNGAYNEQFF
clone_size: -
v_call: TRBV5-5
d_call: -
j_call: TRBJ2-1

cdr3_nt: TGCGCCAGCAGATTAGCAATGAACACTGAAGCTTTCTTT
cdr3_aa: CASRLAMNTEAFF
clone_size: -
v_call: TRBV5-1
d_call: -
j_call: TRBJ1-1

cdr3_nt: TGCGCCAGCAGAAGGACAGGGGAGGGGGATACGCAGTATTTT
cdr3_aa: CASRRTGEGDTQYF
clone_size: -
v_call: TRBV5-1
d_call: TRBD1
j_call: TRBJ2-3

cdr3_nt: TGTGCCAGCAGCTTCTCGAGGGGGCCGGGGGAGCTGTTTTTT
cdr3_aa: CASSFSRGPGELFF
clone_size: -
v_call: TRBV7-9
d_call: TRBD1
j_call: TRBJ2-2

cdr3_nt: TGTGCCAGCTCACCACACTCGAACACCGGGGAGCTGTTTTTT
cdr3_aa: CASSPHSNTGELFF
clone_size: -
v_call: TRBV18
d_call: -
j_call: TRBJ2-2

cdr3_nt: TGCGCCAGCAGCCCGTTGCGAAGGGACAGGCAAGAGACCCAGTACTTC
cdr3_aa: CASSPLRRDRQETQYF
clone_size: -
v_call: TRBV4-1
d_call: TRBD1
j_call: TRBJ2-5

cdr3_nt: TGTGCCAGCAAGGGAGGGGACTTAGGCTATGGCTACACCTTC
cdr3_aa: CASKGGDLGYGYTF
clone_size: -
v_call: TRBV6-5
d_call: -
j_call: TRBJ1-2

cdr3_nt: TGCGCCAGCACTAATGACAGGGGGAACACCGGGGAGCTGTTTTTT
cdr3_aa: CASTNDRGNTGELFF
clone_size: -
v_call: TRBV5-1
d_call: TRBD1
j_call: TRBJ2-2

cdr3_nt: TGTGCCAGCAGCCCGGGACTCCAGGGCGAGACCCAGTACTTC
cdr3_aa: CASSPGLQGETQYF
clone_size: -
v_call: TRBV11-2
d_call: -
j_call: TRBJ2-5

cdr3_nt: TGTGCCAGCACCCTTCTTGAAACAGCGGGAGCCAGCAATGAGCAGTTCTTC
cdr3_aa: CASTLLETAGASNEQFF
clone_size: -
v_call: TRBV28
d_call: TRBD2
j_call: TRBJ2-1

cdr3_nt: TGTGCCAGCTCACCGACAGGGGGGGAGACCCAGTACTTC
cdr3_aa: CASSPTGGETQYF
clone_size: once
v_call: TRBV18
d_call: TRBD1
j_call: TRBJ2-5

cdr3_nt: TGTGCCAGCAGCTCTACGCTATACGAGCAGTACTTC
cdr3_aa: CASSSTLYEQYF
clone_size: -
v_call: TRBV6-5
d_call: -
j_call: TRBJ2-7

cdr3_nt: TGTGCCATTGACCGGGACAGGGGAGACGATACGCAGTATTTT
cdr3_aa: CAIDRDRGDDTQYF
clone_size: once
v_call: TRBV6-5
d_call: TRBD1
j_call: TRBJ2-3

cdr3_nt: TGTGCCAGCACGACCTCGGACAGGGCTAACTATGGCTACACCTTC
cdr3_aa: CASTTSDRANYGYTF
clone_size: -
v_call: TRBV6-1
d_call: TRBD1
j_call: TRBJ1-2

cdr3_nt: TGTGCCAGCAGCTTCACAGGGGGTGGTGGCTACACCTTC
cdr3_aa: CASSFTGGGGYTF
clone_size: once
v_call: TRBV6-5
d_call: TRBD1
j_call: TRBJ1-2

cdr3_nt: TGTGCCAGCAGCTTGCTGGGGCCGTCGGACGAGCAGTACTTC
cdr3_aa: CASSLLGPSDEQYF
clone_size: -
v_call: TRBV5-6
d_call: -
j_call: TRBJ2-7

cdr3_nt: TGCGCCAGCAGCCTAGGGACGCCGAATCAGCCCCAGCATTTT
cdr3_aa: CASSLGTPNQPQHF
clone_size: -
v_call: TRBV5-1
d_call: -
j_call: TRBJ1-5

cdr3_nt: TGTGCCAGCATGGCGGGGGGCACAGATACGCAGTATTTT
cdr3_aa: CASMAGGTDTQYF
clone_size: -
v_call: TRBV27
d_call: TRBD2
j_call: TRBJ2-3

cdr3_nt: TGTGCCAGCAGCTTAGGCAGTACCTCGGGAGACGCTGAAGCTTTCTTT
cdr3_aa: CASSLGSTSGDAEAFF
clone_size: -
v_call: TRBV7-9
d_call: -
j_call: TRBJ1-1

cdr3_nt: TGTGCCAGCACCCCCTTGGTAGGGAACGAGCAGTACTTC
cdr3_aa: CASTPLVGNEQYF
clone_size: -
v_call: TRBV2
d_call: -
j_call: TRBJ2-7

cdr3_nt: TGTGCCAGCAACCTCGGACAGGAGAACACTGAAGCTTTCTTT
cdr3_aa: CASNLGQENTEAFF
clone_size: -
v_call: TRBV6-5
d_call: TRBD1
j_call: TRBJ1-1

cdr3_nt: TGTGCCAGCCAGGGTTATGAGACCCAGTACTTC
cdr3_aa: CASQGYETQYF
clone_size: -
v_call: TRBV2
d_call: -
j_call: TRBJ2-5

cdr3_nt: TGTGCCAGCAGGAAAAGCACCGGGACAGGTCACAATGAGCAGTTCTTC
cdr3_aa: CASRKSTGTGHNEQFF
clone_size: -
v_call: TRBV27
d_call: TRBD1
j_call: TRBJ2-1

cdr3_nt: TGTGCCTGGAGTGTACCGCGGGGAAGCCACGAGCAGTACTTC
cdr3_aa: CAWSVPRGSHEQYF
clone_size: -
v_call: TRBV30
d_call: -
j_call: TRBJ2-7

cdr3_nt: TGTGCCAGCAGCTATAGGGAGAGCGGGGCCAACGTCCTGACTTTC
cdr3_aa: CASSYRESGANVLTF
clone_size: -
v_call: TRBV7-9
d_call: -
j_call: TRBJ2-6

cdr3_nt: TGTGCCAGCAGTTTATGGGGGGGTCATACTAATGAAAAACTGTTTTTT
cdr3_aa: CASSLWGGHTNEKLFF
clone_size: -
v_call: TRBV28
d_call: -
j_call: TRBJ1-4

cdr3_nt: TGTGCCAGCAGTAGGCGGGGCCGGGGATTAGAGACCCAGTACTTC
cdr3_aa: CASSRRGRGLETQYF
clone_size: -
v_call: TRBV27
d_call: -
j_call: TRBJ2-5

cdr3_nt: TGCGCCAGCAGCGAGGGACAGCCCCTTATCGATGGCTACACCTTC
cdr3_aa: CASSEGQPLIDGYTF
clone_size: few
v_call: TRBV5-1
d_call: TRBD1
j_call: TRBJ1-2

cdr3_nt: TGTGCCACACAGGGTGTTGGGGAGACCCAGTACTTC
cdr3_aa: CATQGVGETQYF
clone_size: -
v_call: TRBV27
d_call: -
j_call: TRBJ2-5

cdr3_nt: TGTGCCAGCAGTAAACAGGGATCTGGGGCCAACGTCCTGACTTTC
cdr3_aa: CASSKQGSGANVLTF
clone_size: -
v_call: TRBV6-1
d_call: -
j_call: TRBJ2-6